A single sample gave rise to the 27 T cell receptor beta chains below, sequenced in a study of response to subunit inactivated influenza vaccine. Each CDR3 protein is one row after TCRdb ran MiXCR on the RT-PCR reads. The data contain roughly 150,000 distinct CDR3 sequences, 11% of them singletons. The source material was non-naive T cells sorted from PBMCs, sampled more than 35 days after vaccination. The receptors derive from a man in his fifties who received an inactivated influenza vaccine.

The J gene is TRBJ2-3, the V gene TRBV20-1; 8 bases align to TRBD2. The CDR3 has 14 amino acids. Germline V gene data show CDR1 as DFQATT and CDR2 as SNEGSKA (reference sequence). V was pared by 1 base and J by 3 bases, with 3 bases of the junction left unmatched. The CDR3 loop is CSARGGRSTDTQYF. In DNA, the CDR3 is TGCAGTGCTAGAGGCGGGAGGTCTACAGATACGCAGTATTTT.

In this sample, this clonotype turned up many times. The chain couples TRBV3-1 to TRBJ2-3; 11 bases are a match to TRBD2. Germline values: CDR1 LGHDT, CDR2 YNNKEL (reference sequence). The CDR3 consists of 16 residues. The V segment lost 1 base and the J segment 4 bases; nucleotides outside the gene matches: 4. CDR3 sequence (DNA): TGTGCCAGCAGCCAAGCTTTAGCGGGAGGGTCAGATACGCAGTATTTT. It encodes CASSQALAGGSDTQYF.

This clonotype was recorded many times. The chain links TRBV5-6 to TRBJ2-5, with D possibly matching TRBD1 (6 bases). This CDR3 is built from 16 residues. CDR1 is SGHDT and CDR2 is YYEEEE in the germline V gene. The V gene lost 1 base and the J gene lost 2 bases, with 15 bases spanning the gap. In nucleotides, the CDR3 is TGTGCCAGCAGCTTGTTGAGACAGGCCGTTCAAGAGACCCAGTACTTC. As protein: CASSLLRQAVQETQYF.

This clonotype has a count of ten or more. The rearrangement joins TRBV11-2 to TRBJ2-5; D might be TRBD2 (6 bases). Germline V gives CDR1 SGHAT, CDR2 FQNNGV. V was pared by 4 bases and J by 5 bases, with 17 bases between. The CDR3 loop spans 15 amino acids. DNA of the CDR3: TGTGCCAGCAGCTCCAATAGCGGAGGGGTGGAGACCCAGTACTTC. This sequence encodes CASSSNSGGVETQYF.

This clonotype was recorded many times. The genes are TRBV28 and TRBJ2-7, with unresolved D. V lost 1 base, J lost 1 base, and 14 bases lay in between. This CDR3 contains 16 residues. Germline V gene sequence: CDR1 MDHEN, CDR2 SYDVKM. The CDR3 DNA follows: TGTGCCAGCAGTTTATCTCTAGGGCAGGCGTCCTACGAGCAGTACTTC. Its protein is CASSLSLGQASYEQYF.

The V gene is TRBV3-1, the J gene TRBJ1-2; 10 positions match TRBD1. The CDR3 contains 16 residues. The germline gives CDR1 LGHDT, CDR2 YNNKEL (reference sequence). V lost 4 bases to trimming and J lost 2 bases; unmatched junction nucleotides: 7. The CDR3 bases are TGTGCCAGCAGCCGCCCCGGGGGACAGGGGAACTATGGCTACACCTTC. This translates into CASSRPGGQGNYGYTF. Filled out from reference TRBV3-1 and TRBJ1-2, the complete variable domain reads DTAVSQTPKYLVTQMGNDKSIKCEQNLGHDTMYWYKQDSKKFLKIMFSYNNKELIINETVPNRFSPKSPDKAHLNLHINSLELGDSAVYFCASSRPGGQGNYGYTFGSGTRLTVV.

This clonotype was detected ten times or more. The rearrangement uses TRBV18 and TRBJ1-5; D is unresolved. There are 15 residues in the CDR3. V lost 3 bases and J lost 0, with 9 bases in between. CDR1 and CDR2 (germline): KGHSH, LQKENI. CDR3 protein: CASSPLEGSNQPQHF. As DNA, the CDR3 is TGTGCCAGCTCACCTCTGGAGGGTAGCAATCAGCCCCAGCATTTT.

This clonotype came up a few times. The chain links TRBV12-3 or TRBV12-4 to TRBJ2-1; 11 bases agree with TRBD2. V trimming: 1 base; J trimming: 1 base; junction bases outside the gene matches: 6. CDR3 length: 18 residues. CDR3 nucleotides: TGTGCCAGCAGTTTAGTCACTCTAGCGGGAGGTTCCTACAATGAGCAGTTCTTC. Translating gives CASSLVTLAGGSYNEQFF.

This clonotype came up many times. The V call is TRBV7-3, the J call TRBJ2-3, with TRBD2 as a possible D gene (5 bases). The germline gives CDR1 SGHTA, CDR2 FQGTGA. The CDR3 covers 13 residues. V dropped 2 bases and J dropped 4 bases, with 7 bases sitting between them. The CDR3 sequence is CASSLGGADTQYF. Here the CDR3 DNA reads TGTGCCAGCAGCTTAGGAGGCGCAGATACGCAGTATTTT.

At least ten counts were recorded for this clonotype. The chain links TRBV20-1 to TRBJ2-7, with 10 nucleotides matching TRBD2. J was trimmed by 7 bases and V by 2 bases; bases with no gene match: 8. The CDR3 is made up of 14 amino acids. The germline CDR1 and CDR2 sequences are DFQATT and SNEGSKA (reference sequence). CDR3 in DNA: TGCAGTGCTAGACTAGCGGGAGTGCCGAAAGAGCAGTACTTC. Translated: CSARLAGVPKEQYF.

This clonotype has more than one count but fewer than ten. This chain links TRBV4-1 with TRBJ2-3; TRBD2 matches 10 bases. There are 16 residues in the CDR3. The germline V gene has CDR1 MGHRA and CDR2 YSYEKL. V lost 4 bases to trimming and J lost 3 bases; unmatched junction nucleotides: 7. The CDR3: CASSRRTSGVTDTQYF. The CDR3 nucleotides read TGCGCCAGCAGCCGCCGAACTAGCGGGGTAACAGATACGCAGTATTTT.

This clonotype has a handful of counts. The V gene is TRBV12-3 or TRBV12-4, the J gene TRBJ1-1; 7 positions match TRBD1. The length of the CDR3 is 13 residues. J was trimmed by 7 bases and V by 6 bases; bases with no gene match: 8. The CDR3 sequence: CASRAGQLNEAFF. The DNA of the CDR3 is TGTGCCAGCAGGGCGGGACAGCTTAATGAAGCTTTCTTT.

In the case of this clonotype: The junction departs from the called germline gene at one end, perhaps through a read error. The chain is built from TRBV7-2 and TRBJ1-5; 7 positions match TRBD1. The germline gives CDR1 SGHTA, CDR2 FQGNSA. This CDR3 comprises 15 residues. CDR3 DNA: TGTGCCAGCAGCCCACAGGGGCTTGGCAATCATCCCCAGCATTTT. It is translated as CASSPQGLGNHPQHF.

This CDR3 reads CASRFRGNEQFF. The CDR3 DNA sequence: TGTGCCAGCAGATTTCGGGGTAATGAGCAGTTCTTC. The chain combines TRBV28 with TRBJ2-1, with a weak D call TRBD2 (5 bases). CDR1 MDHEN and CDR2 SYDVKM come from the germline V gene. Trimming took off 6 bases at V and 7 bases at J, with 10 bases between the two ends. The CDR3 is 12 residues long.

V and J are TRBV6-2 or TRBV6-3 and TRBJ2-7; 7 positions agree with TRBD1. Germline values: CDR1 MNHEY, CDR2 SVGEGT. J was trimmed by 6 bases and V by 2 bases; bases with no gene match: 4. The CDR3 length is 13 residues. This CDR3 reads CASSYRGPSEQYF. The CDR3 DNA follows: TGTGCCAGCAGTTACAGGGGGCCTAGCGAGCAGTACTTC.

This clonotype occurred many times. J is TRBJ1-1 and V is TRBV12-3 or TRBV12-4, with D tentatively TRBD1 (5 bases). The CDR3 runs 11 residues. Deletions cut 4 bases from V and 11 bases from J, with 11 bases between. The CDR3 DNA sequence: TGTGCCAGCAGTTGGGGGACGCGGGCTTTCTTT. It translates to CASSWGTRAFF.

In this sample, this clonotype turned up many times. This sequence joins TRBV11-2 and TRBJ2-2; 7 bases map to TRBD1. The CDR3 extends over 15 amino acids. The V gene end was trimmed by 5 bases and the J gene end by 3 bases; junction bases not matched to a gene: 6. Germline values: CDR1 SGHAT, CDR2 FQNNGV. The CDR3 DNA reads TGTGCCAGCAGCCAACGGGACAGTTACACCGGGGAGCTGTTTTTT. This translates into CASSQRDSYTGELFF.

This clonotype has more than one count but fewer than ten. This rearrangement joins TRBV9 to TRBJ2-7, with a possible D match to TRBD2 (6 bases). The germline V gene has CDR1 SGDLS and CDR2 YYNGEE. V shed 0 bases and J shed 2 bases, with 12 bases lying between them. The CDR3 is made up of 15 amino acids. CDR3 in amino acids: CASSVAPGETYEQYF. In DNA form, the CDR3 reads TGTGCCAGCAGCGTAGCCCCGGGAGAAACCTACGAGCAGTACTTC.

Here the CDR3 DNA reads TGTGCCAGCAGCTTAGGAGGGGCTGGGGGCACCATATATTTT. Its protein product is CASSLGGAGGTIYF. The rearrangement uses TRBV7-6 and TRBJ1-3; possibly TRBD1 for D (5 bases). CDR1 and CDR2 (germline): SGHVS, FNYEAQ. CDR3 length: 14 residues. Trimming removed 1 base at V and 9 bases at J, with 13 bases between.

The rearrangement joins TRBV3-1 to TRBJ2-1; 10 positions agree with TRBD2. This CDR3 comprises 14 residues. The V gene's germline CDR1 is LGHDT and CDR2 YNNKEL (reference sequence). With 6 bases clipped from V and 6 bases from J, the junction kept 5 bases outside the gene matches. CDR3 protein: CASRPTSGVNEQFF. The CDR3 DNA sequence: TGTGCCAGCAGGCCCACTAGCGGGGTCAATGAGCAGTTCTTC.

There are many counts of this clonotype. The J gene is TRBJ1-1, the V gene TRBV20-1, with a tentative D call TRBD1 (6 bases). CDR1 DFQATT and CDR2 SNEGSKA come from the germline V gene (reference sequence). Trimming stripped 6 bases from V and 2 bases from J, with 13 bases between. The CDR3 sequence is 13 residues long. CDR3 protein: CSALTGTNTEAFF. CDR3 DNA sequence: TGCAGTGCCCTGACAGGAACAAACACTGAAGCTTTCTTT.

In its sample, this clonotype was seen many times. The chain employs TRBV3-1 and TRBJ1-2; perhaps TRBD1 as D (5 bases). From germline, CDR1 is LGHDT and CDR2 YNNKEL (reference sequence). V was shortened by 4 bases and J by 4 bases, with 10 bases between the two germline ends. The CDR3 length is 13 residues. The CDR3 coding sequence is TGTGCCAGCAGCCGGGGCGCCATCTATGGCTACACCTTC. The encoded protein is CASSRGAIYGYTF.

This chain joins TRBV5-1 and TRBJ2-5, with TRBD1 as a possible D gene (6 bases). Germline CDR1 and CDR2: SGHRS and YFSETQ. The CDR3 has 14 amino acids. Trimming cost V 3 bases and J 4 bases, with 13 bases left between them. In DNA form, the CDR3 reads TGCGCCAGCAGCTGGCAACAGGGTAGAGAGACCCAGTACTTC. Translation: CASSWQQGRETQYF. Drawing the rest from reference TRBV5-1 and TRBJ2-5, the complete variable domain is KAGVTQTPRYLIKTRGQQVTLSCSPISGHRSVSWYQQTPGQGLQFLFEYFSETQRNKGNFPGRFSGRQFSNSRSEMNVSTLELGDSALYLCASSWQQGRETQYFGPGTRLLVL.

Concerning this clonotype: Being one base from a much bigger clone, this may be a read error. The chain employs TRBV20-1 and TRBJ2-3; TRBD2 might be the D (5 bases). The V gene's germline CDR1 is DFQATT and CDR2 SNEGSKA (reference sequence). The CDR3 runs 15 residues. V was pared by 6 bases and J by 4 bases, with 20 bases between. In nucleotides, the CDR3 is TGCAGTGCCACCGACATGCTGGAGGCTGCAGATACGCAGTATTTT. Protein: CSATDMLEAADTQYF.

CDR3 in amino acids: CASSQVLAGPADTQYF. For the CDR3, the DNA is TGTGCCAGCAGCCAAGTGCTAGCGGGTCCGGCGGATACGCAGTATTTT. The V gene is TRBV14, the J gene TRBJ2-3; TRBD2 agrees at 8 bases. Germline V lookup: CDR1 SGHDN, CDR2 FVKESK. The V segment lost 1 base and the J segment 6 bases; nucleotides outside the gene matches: 9. This CDR3 spans 16 amino acids.

The rearrangement uses TRBV4-2 and TRBJ2-4, with no clear D. The CDR3 spans 15 residues. Germline CDR1 reads LGHNA; CDR2 reads YNFKEQ. V gave up 0 bases and J gave up 0 bases, with 6 bases separating them. CDR3 bases: TGTGCCAGCAGCCAAGATGGGGTAGCCAAAAACATTCAGTACTTC. It is translated as CASSQDGVAKNIQYF.

This clonotype was observed many times. The chain couples TRBV28 to TRBJ2-3, with 10 positions matching TRBD2. This CDR3 spans 19 amino acids. V gave up 3 bases and J gave up 1 base; unmatched junction bases: 13. Germline assignment: CDR1 MDHEN and CDR2 SYDVKM. CDR3 in amino acids: CASSFLISPGTSGTDTQYF. The CDR3 region has the DNA TGTGCCAGCAGTTTCCTGATATCCCCCGGGACTAGCGGCACAGATACGCAGTATTTT.